Below, one T cell receptor beta chain is given with its context. Antigen: not known. The TCR beta CDR3 regions underwent amplification using RNA transcripts as the source. TCR CDR3 regions were first amplified by RT-PCR with HTBI primers. TCRdb fed the multiplex PCR reads into MiXCR, producing one record per CDR3 protein. The sample consists of around 620,000 distinct CDR3 sequences, 46% of them appearing once. V gave up 1 base and J gave up 0 bases, with 10 bases separating them. From germline, CDR1 is SGHRS and CDR2 YFSETQ. CDR3 length: 15 amino acids. The sample originates from a study of T cells in Graves' hyperthyroidism and ophthalmopathy. Study-level results: Before onset, by a median of approximately 6.8 months, the model predicted ophthalmopathy. Separating ophthalmopathy from stable hyperthyroidism was achieved by a 13 V-J model. Most expanded thyroid clonotypes above 0.001 recurred in blood.

The rearrangement links TRBV5-1 to TRBJ1-1; D not resolved. This clonotype was obtained from an adult woman with Graves' disease, either hyperthyroidism or ophthalmopathy (not recorded which). Sequenced material: peripheral blood or thyroid tissue (not recorded which). CDR3 in DNA: TGCGCCAGCAGCTTGAACAGCGGTATGAACACTGAAGCTTTCTTT. Its protein product is CASSLNSGMNTEAFF.